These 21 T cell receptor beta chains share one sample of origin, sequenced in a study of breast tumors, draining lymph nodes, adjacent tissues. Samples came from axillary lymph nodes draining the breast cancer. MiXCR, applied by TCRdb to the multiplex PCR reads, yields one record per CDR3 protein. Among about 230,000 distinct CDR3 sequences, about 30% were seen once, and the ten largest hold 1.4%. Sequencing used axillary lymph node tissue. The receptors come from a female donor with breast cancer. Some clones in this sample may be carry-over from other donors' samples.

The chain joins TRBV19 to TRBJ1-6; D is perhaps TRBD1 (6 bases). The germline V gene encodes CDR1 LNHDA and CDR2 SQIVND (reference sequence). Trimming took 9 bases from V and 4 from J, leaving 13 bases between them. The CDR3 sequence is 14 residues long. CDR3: CASGGGAYNSPLHF. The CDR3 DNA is TGTGCCAGCGGGGGCGGGGCTTATAATTCACCCCTCCACTTT.

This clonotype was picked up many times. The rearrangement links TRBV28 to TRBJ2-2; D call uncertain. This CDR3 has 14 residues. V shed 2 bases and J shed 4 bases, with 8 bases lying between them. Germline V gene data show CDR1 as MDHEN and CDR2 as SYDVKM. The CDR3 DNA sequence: TGTGCCAGCAGTTTACAGTTCCCCACCGGGGAGCTGTTTTTT. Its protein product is CASSLQFPTGELFF.

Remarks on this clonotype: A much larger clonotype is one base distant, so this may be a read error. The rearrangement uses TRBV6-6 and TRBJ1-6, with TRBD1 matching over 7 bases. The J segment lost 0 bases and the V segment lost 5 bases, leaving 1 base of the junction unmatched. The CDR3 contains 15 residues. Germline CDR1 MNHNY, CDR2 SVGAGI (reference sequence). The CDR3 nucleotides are TGTGCCAGCAGTCGGGACAGCTCCTATAATTCACCCCTCCACTTT. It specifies CASSRDSSYNSPLHF.

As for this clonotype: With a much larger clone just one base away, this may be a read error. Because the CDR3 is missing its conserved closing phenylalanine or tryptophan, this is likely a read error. The CDR3 nucleotides are TGTGCCAGCAGCGAGGCTCAGGCAAACATTCAGTACTCC. It specifies CASSEAQANIQYS. The J gene is TRBJ2-4, the V gene TRBV9, with D hard to call. V shed 3 bases and J shed 6 bases, with 10 bases lying between them. This CDR3 spans 13 amino acids. Germline assignment: CDR1 SGDLS and CDR2 YYNGEE.

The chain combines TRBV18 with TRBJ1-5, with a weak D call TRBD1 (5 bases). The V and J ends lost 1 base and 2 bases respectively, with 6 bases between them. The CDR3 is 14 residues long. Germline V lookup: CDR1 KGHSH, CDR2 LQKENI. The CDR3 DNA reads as TGTGCCAGCTCACCACTGGGGGGCAATCAGCCCCAGCATTTT. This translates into CASSPLGGNQPQHF. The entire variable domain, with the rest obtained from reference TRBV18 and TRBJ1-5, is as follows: NAGVMQNPRHLVRRRGQEARLRCSPMKGHSHVYWYRQLPEEGLKFMVYLQKENIIDESGMPKERFSAEFPKEGPSILRIQQVVRGDSAAYFCASSPLGGNQPQHFGDGTRLSIL.

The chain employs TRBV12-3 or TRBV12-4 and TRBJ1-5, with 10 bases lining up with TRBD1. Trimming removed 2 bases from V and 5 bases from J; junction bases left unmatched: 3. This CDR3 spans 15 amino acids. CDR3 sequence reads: CASSLSDRGHQPQHF. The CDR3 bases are TGTGCCAGCAGTTTAAGTGACAGGGGGCATCAGCCCCAGCATTTT.

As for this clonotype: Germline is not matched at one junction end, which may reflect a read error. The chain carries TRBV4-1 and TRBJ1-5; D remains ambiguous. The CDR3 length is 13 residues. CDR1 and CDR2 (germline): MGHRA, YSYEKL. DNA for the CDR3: TGCGCCAGCAGCCAAGTAGGCAATCAGCCCCGGCATTTT. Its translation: CASSQVGNQPRHF.

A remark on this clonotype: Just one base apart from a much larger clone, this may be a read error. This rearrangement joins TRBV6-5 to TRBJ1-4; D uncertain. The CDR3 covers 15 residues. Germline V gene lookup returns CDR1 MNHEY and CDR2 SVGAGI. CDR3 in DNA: TGTGCCGGCAGTCACTCGTTAAGGGATGCCGAAAAACTGTTTTTT. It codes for CAGSHSLRDAEKLFF.

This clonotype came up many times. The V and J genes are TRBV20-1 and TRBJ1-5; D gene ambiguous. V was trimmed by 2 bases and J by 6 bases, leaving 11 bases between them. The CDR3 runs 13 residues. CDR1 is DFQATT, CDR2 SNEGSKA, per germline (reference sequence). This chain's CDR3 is CSARLAGSQPQHF. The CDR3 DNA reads TGCAGTGCTAGATTAGCAGGAAGTCAGCCCCAGCATTTT.

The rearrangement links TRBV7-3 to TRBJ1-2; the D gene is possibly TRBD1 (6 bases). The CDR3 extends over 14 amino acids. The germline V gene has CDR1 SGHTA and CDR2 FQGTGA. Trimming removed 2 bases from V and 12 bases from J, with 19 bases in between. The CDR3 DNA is TGTGCCAGCAGCTTAGGGGGGGCCGCGGCTGGAAACACCTTC. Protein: CASSLGGAAAGNTF.

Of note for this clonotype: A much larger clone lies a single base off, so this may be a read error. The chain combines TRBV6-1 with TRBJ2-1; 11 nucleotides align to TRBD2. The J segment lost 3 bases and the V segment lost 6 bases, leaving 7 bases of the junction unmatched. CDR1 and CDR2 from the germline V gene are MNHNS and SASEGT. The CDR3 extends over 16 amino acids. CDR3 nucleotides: TGTGCCAGCAGGCAGAGACTAGCGGGACTCTACAATGAGCAGTTCTTC. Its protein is CASRQRLAGLYNEQFF.

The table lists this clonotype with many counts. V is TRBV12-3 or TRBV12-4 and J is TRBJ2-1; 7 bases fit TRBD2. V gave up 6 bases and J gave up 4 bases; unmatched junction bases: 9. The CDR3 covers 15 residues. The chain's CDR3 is CASRTGGTPYNEQFF. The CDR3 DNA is TGTGCCAGCAGGACCGGGGGGACGCCTTACAATGAGCAGTTCTTC.

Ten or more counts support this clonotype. CDR3 loop: CSASDRGYEQYF. The CDR3, as DNA: TGCAGTGCTTCCGACAGGGGTTACGAGCAGTACTTC. This chain connects TRBV20-1 to TRBJ2-7; TRBD1 aligns across 8 bases. Germline lookup yields CDR1 DFQATT and CDR2 SNEGSKA (reference sequence). The trim removed 5 bases at V and 4 bases at J, leaving 4 bases unmatched. The CDR3 contains 12 residues.

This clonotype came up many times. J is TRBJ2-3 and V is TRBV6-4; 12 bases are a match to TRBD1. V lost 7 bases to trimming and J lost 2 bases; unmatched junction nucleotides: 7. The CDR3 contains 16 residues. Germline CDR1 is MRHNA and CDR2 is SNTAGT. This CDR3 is CASTPPGQGATDTQYF. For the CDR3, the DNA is TGTGCCAGCACCCCACCGGGACAGGGGGCCACAGATACGCAGTATTTT.

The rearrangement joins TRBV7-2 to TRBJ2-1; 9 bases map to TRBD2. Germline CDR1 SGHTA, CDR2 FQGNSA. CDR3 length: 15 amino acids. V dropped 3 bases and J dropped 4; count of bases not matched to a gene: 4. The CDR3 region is CASSFRAGGYNEQFF. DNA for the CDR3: TGTGCCAGCAGCTTCAGGGCGGGAGGGTACAATGAGCAGTTCTTC.

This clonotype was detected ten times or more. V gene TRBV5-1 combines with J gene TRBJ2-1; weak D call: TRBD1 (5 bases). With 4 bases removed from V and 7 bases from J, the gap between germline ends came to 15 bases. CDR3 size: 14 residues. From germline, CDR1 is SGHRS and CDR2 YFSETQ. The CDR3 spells CASSPSRALNEQFF. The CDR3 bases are TGCGCCAGCAGCCCCAGCAGGGCGCTTAATGAGCAGTTCTTC.

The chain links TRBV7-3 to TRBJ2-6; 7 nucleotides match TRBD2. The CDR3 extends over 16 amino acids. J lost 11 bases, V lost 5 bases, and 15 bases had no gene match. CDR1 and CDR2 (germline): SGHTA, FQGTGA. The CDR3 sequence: CASSVTSTSNEHVLTF. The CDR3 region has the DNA TGTGCCAGCAGCGTGACTAGCACCTCTAATGAGCACGTCCTGACTTTC.

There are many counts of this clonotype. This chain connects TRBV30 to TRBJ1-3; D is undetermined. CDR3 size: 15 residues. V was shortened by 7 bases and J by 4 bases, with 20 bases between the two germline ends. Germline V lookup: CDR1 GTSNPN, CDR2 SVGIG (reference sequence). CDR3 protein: CASRGRGSWGNTIYF. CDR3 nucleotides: TGTGCCTCGCGTGGACGTGGCTCCTGGGGAAACACCATATATTTT.

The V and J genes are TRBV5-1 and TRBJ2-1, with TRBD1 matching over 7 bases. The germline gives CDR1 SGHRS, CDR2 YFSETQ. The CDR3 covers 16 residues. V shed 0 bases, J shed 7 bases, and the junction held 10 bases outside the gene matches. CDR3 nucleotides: TGCGCCAGCAGCTTGGCGGGCTGGGACAGAAGGAATGAGCAGTTCTTC. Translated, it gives CASSLAGWDRRNEQFF.

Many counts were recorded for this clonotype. CDR3 sequence: CASSLRLAGVYEQFF. The CDR3 region has the DNA TGCGCCAGCAGCCTGAGACTAGCGGGAGTATATGAGCAGTTCTTC. The chain combines TRBV4-3 with TRBJ2-1; TRBD2 matches 12 bases. Germline V gene lookup returns CDR1 LGHNA and CDR2 YSLEER. V lost 4 bases and J lost 8; bases outside the gene matches: 6. There are 15 residues in the CDR3.

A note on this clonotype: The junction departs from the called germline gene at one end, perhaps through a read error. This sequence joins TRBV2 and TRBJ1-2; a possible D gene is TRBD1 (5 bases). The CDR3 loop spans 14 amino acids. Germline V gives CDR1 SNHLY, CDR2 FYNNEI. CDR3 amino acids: CASSEGPRGYGCTF. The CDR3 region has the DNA TGTGCCAGCAGTGAAGGTCCACGGGGCTATGGCTGCACCTTC. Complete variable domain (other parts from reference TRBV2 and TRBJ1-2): EPEVTQTPSHQVTQMGQEVILRCVPISNHLYFYWYRQILGQKVEFLVSFYNNEISEKSEIFDDQFSVERPDGSNFTLKIRSTKLEDSAMYFCASSEGPRGYGCTFGSGTRLTVV.